A selection of T cell receptor beta chains follows, all from one sample in a study of identical twins. TCRdb used MiXCR to reprocess the 5' RACE reads, holding one entry per CDR3 protein. The table lists some 250,000 distinct CDR3 sequences, over 5.5% of them singletons, with roughly 15% in the top ten. These data were also reused for a study on T cells expressing NK-cell markers.

Sequences were obtained from CD8+ T cells sorted from blood. The receptors were gathered from a woman aged 18 to 35 in good health. The CDR3 runs from the conserved cysteine through the conserved F or W. Each record gives: V gene, J gene, clone size, D gene, CDR3 protein, CDR3 DNA. A D gene is named only where the DNA matches it firmly. Clone size is shown for a subset of rows, as once, few, many or a class of expanded clone.

TRBV2	TRBJ1-1	-	-	CASSGWGGRNTEAFF	TGTGCCAGCAGTGGGTGGGGGGGACGGAACACTGAAGCTTTCTTT
TRBV11-2	TRBJ2-1	few	TRBD2	CASSPQLAGSSYNEQFF	TGTGCCAGCAGCCCCCAGTTAGCGGGGAGCTCCTACAATGAGCAGTTCTTC
TRBV7-9	TRBJ1-1	many	-	CASSLSDRNTEAFF	TGTGCCAGCAGCTTATCCGACCGGAACACTGAAGCTTTCTTT
TRBV5-1	TRBJ2-3	few	-	CASRGGPFLADTQYF	TGCGCCAGCAGGGGGGGCCCATTTTTGGCAGATACGCAGTATTTT
TRBV9	TRBJ2-7	many	-	CASSVVGAGPYEQYF	TGTGCCAGCAGCGTAGTGGGGGCGGGACCGTACGAGCAGTACTTC
TRBV7-8	TRBJ1-2	-	TRBD1	CASSLGTGSGGYTF	TGTGCCAGCAGCCTCGGGACAGGGTCTGGTGGCTACACCTTC
TRBV29-1	TRBJ2-1	many	TRBD2	CSVEDPGGSGGVYNEQFF	TGCAGCGTTGAAGACCCGGGGGGTAGCGGGGGCGTATACAATGAGCAGTTCTTC
TRBV13	TRBJ2-1	-	-	CASSSTINEQFF	TGTGCCAGCAGTTCGACAATAAATGAGCAGTTCTTC
TRBV10-3	TRBJ1-2	-	-	CAITGSPYGYTF	TGTGCCATCACAGGTTCACCCTATGGCTACACCTTC
TRBV7-2	TRBJ2-7	many	-	CASGIGGSSYEQYF	TGTGCCAGCGGAATCGGGGGAAGCTCCTACGAGCAGTACTTC
TRBV5-1	TRBJ2-7	-	TRBD1	CASSSDRDRNSYEQYF	TGCGCCAGCAGTTCAGACCGGGACAGGAATTCCTACGAGCAGTACTTC
TRBV7-9	TRBJ2-1	-	TRBD1	CASSSGGSDPYNEQFF	TGTGCCAGCAGCTCAGGGGGAAGCGACCCCTACAATGAGCAGTTCTTC
TRBV10-3	TRBJ2-5	few	-	CAISESPPPTSNGETQYF	TGTGCCATCAGTGAGTCTCCCCCTCCGACTAGTAATGGAGAGACCCAGTACTTC
TRBV9	TRBJ1-1	many	-	CASSNSYSNTEAFF	TGTGCCAGCAGCAACAGTTACTCGAACACTGAAGCTTTCTTT
TRBV27	TRBJ1-1	-	-	CASSPLRQSEAFF	TGTGCCAGCAGTCCACTCCGACAGAGTGAAGCTTTCTTT
TRBV7-8	TRBJ2-5	-	-	CASSLAALISGQRETQYF	TGTGCCAGCAGCTTAGCGGCCCTCATATCTGGCCAGCGAGAGACCCAGTACTTC
TRBV7-2	TRBJ2-7	many	TRBD1	CASSFGTVLTYEQYF	TGTGCCAGCAGCTTCGGGACAGTTTTAACCTACGAGCAGTACTTC
TRBV7-9	TRBJ2-2	-	-	CASIKGIGELFF	TGTGCCAGCATAAAGGGGATCGGGGAGCTGTTTTTT
TRBV24-1	TRBJ2-1	-	-	CATSDPLGGIEQFF	TGTGCCACCAGTGACCCCCTAGGAGGCATTGAGCAGTTCTTC
TRBV29-1	TRBJ2-7	-	-	CSVDWLGLGEQYF	TGCAGCGTTGATTGGCTAGGATTGGGCGAGCAGTACTTC
TRBV5-5	TRBJ1-1	many	-	CASSAYRARNTEAFF	TGTGCCAGCAGCGCGTACAGGGCCCGTAACACTGAAGCTTTCTTT
TRBV19	TRBJ2-1	-	-	CASSIKGNSYNEQFF	TGTGCCAGTAGTATTAAGGGGAATTCCTACAATGAGCAGTTCTTC
TRBV5-1	TRBJ2-1	many	TRBD2	CASSRLAELINNEQFF	TGCGCCAGCAGTCGACTAGCGGAGCTAATAAACAATGAGCAGTTCTTC
TRBV20-1	TRBJ1-3	many	-	CSARQRRDSGNTIYF	TGCAGTGCCAGACAAAGACGCGACTCTGGAAACACCATATATTTT
TRBV7-9	TRBJ2-1	-	TRBD2	CASRGLGGEGEQFF	TGTGCCAGCAGGGGACTTGGGGGGGAGGGTGAGCAGTTCTTC
TRBV5-1	TRBJ1-1	many	-	CASSTRQAPNTEAFF	TGCGCCAGCAGTACCAGACAGGCCCCGAACACTGAAGCTTTCTTT
TRBV21-1	TRBJ2-5	few	-	CASSRNSGGGERETQYF	TGTGCCAGCAGCAGAAACAGCGGGGGAGGTGAGCGAGAGACCCAGTACTTC
TRBV10-3	TRBJ2-3	-	-	CAISDIGLQHTQYF	TGTGCCATCAGTGATATTGGTCTCCAACATACGCAGTATTTT
TRBV19	TRBJ1-2	-	-	CASSIPSLTAYGYTF	TGTGCCAGTAGTATTCCCTCCCTGACCGCTTATGGCTACACCTTC
TRBV25-1	TRBJ1-6	-	-	CASSERGLRGYNSPLHF	TGTGCCAGCAGTGAAAGAGGACTCCGGGGGTATAATTCACCCCTCCACTTT
TRBV29-1	TRBJ2-2	-	TRBD2	CSARSGRAGELFF	TGCAGCGCCCGGAGCGGGAGGGCCGGGGAGCTGTTTTTT
TRBV29-1	TRBJ1-1	few	-	CSVEVPPPPRRGGTEAFF	TGCAGCGTTGAAGTCCCCCCCCCTCCGCGACGCGGTGGGACTGAAGCTTTCTTT
TRBV3-1	TRBJ2-7	-	TRBD2	CASSQVRLAGNEQYF	TGTGCCAGCAGCCAAGTCCGTCTAGCGGGAAACGAGCAGTACTTC
TRBV5-4	TRBJ2-5	-	-	CASSSRGETQYF	TGTGCCAGCAGCTCCCGGGGGGAGACCCAGTACTTC
TRBV11-2	TRBJ2-7	few	-	CASSLDGSSRVYEQYF	TGTGCCAGCAGCTTAGACGGGTCCTCCAGGGTCTACGAGCAGTACTTC
TRBV6-5	TRBJ1-2	few	-	CASSYSGMGRVDGYTF	TGTGCCAGCAGTTACTCAGGGATGGGCCGGGTCGATGGCTACACCTTC
TRBV13	TRBJ2-4	few	TRBD1	CASSLGGTGENIQYF	TGTGCCAGCAGCTTAGGGGGGACAGGAGAAAACATTCAGTACTTC
TRBV5-1	TRBJ1-1	few	-	CASSPRTVNTEAFF	TGCGCCAGCAGCCCGAGGACGGTGAACACTGAAGCTTTCTTT
TRBV11-2	TRBJ2-1	few	-	CASSHGGEQFF	TGTGCCAGCAGCCACGGGGGTGAGCAGTTCTTC
TRBV28	TRBJ2-7	-	-	CASSARGSKNEQYF	TGTGCCAGCAGTGCCAGGGGATCGAAAAACGAGCAGTACTTC
TRBV24-1	TRBJ2-7	few	-	CATSDFRKRDSYEQYF	TGTGCCACCAGTGATTTCCGGAAAAGGGACTCCTACGAGCAGTACTTC